The sequence of this T cell receptor beta chain was determined in a study of cytomegalovirus exposure and HLA in healthy donors. Study-wide results and limits: The classifier reportedly diagnosed cytomegalovirus status with high specificity and sensitivity. Later, TCR association rates were found to vary by HLA locus, highest for DRB1 and lowest for HLA-C. More clonal expansion characterized HLA-associated TCR beta chains than equally common others in a later analysis. Among CMV-associated TCR beta chains, most appeared HLA-restricted in a later analysis.

This clone was counted a single time. Its antigen is not identified. The CDR3 sequence is 15 residues long. V was pared by 1 base and J by 5 bases, with 14 bases between. From germline, CDR1 is KGHSY and CDR2 FQNENV. The PCR had 60 Vbeta and 13 Jbeta primers. Assay used: immunoSEQ multiplex PCR; TCRdb lists only in-frame clones, some missing. The sample shows roughly 190,000 clones, roughly 80% of them seen only once. This sequence joins TRBV16 and TRBJ1-2; D unclear. This sequence originates from a woman aged 50 to 60 in good health and CMV-seronegative. Sequenced: PBMCs. The CDR3 sequence: CASSQLSTSVYGYTF. The DNA of the CDR3 is TGTGCCAGCAGCCAATTGAGCACTTCGGTTTATGGCTACACCTTC.